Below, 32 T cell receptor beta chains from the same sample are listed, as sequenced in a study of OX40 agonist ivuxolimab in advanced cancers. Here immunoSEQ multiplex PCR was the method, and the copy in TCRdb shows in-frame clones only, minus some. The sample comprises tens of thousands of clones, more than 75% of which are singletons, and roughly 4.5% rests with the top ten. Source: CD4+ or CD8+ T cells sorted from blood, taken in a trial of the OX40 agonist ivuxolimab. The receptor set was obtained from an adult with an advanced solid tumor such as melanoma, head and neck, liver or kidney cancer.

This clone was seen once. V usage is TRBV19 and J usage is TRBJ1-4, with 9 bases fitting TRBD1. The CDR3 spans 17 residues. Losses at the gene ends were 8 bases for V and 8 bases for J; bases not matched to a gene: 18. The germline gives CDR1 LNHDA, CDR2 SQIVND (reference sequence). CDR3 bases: TGTGCCAGTTATCCCGGGACAGGGACCCTTGATGCGGAAAAACTGTTTTTT. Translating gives CASYPGTGTLDAEKLFF. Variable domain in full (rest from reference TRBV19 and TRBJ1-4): DGGITQSPKYLFRKEGQNVTLSCEQNLNHDAMYWYRQDPGQGLRLIYYSQIVNDFQKGDIAEGYSVSREKKESFPLTVTSAQKNPTAFYLCASYPGTGTLDAEKLFFGSGTQLSVL.

CDR3: CASSVETESVTQYF. CDR3 coding DNA: TGTGCCAGCAGTGTTGAGACAGAGAGCGTTACGCAGTATTTT. The rearrangement joins TRBV6-1 to TRBJ2-3; weak D call: TRBD1 (5 bases). Germline CDR1 and CDR2: MNHNS and SASEGT. CDR3 length equals 14 residues. V dropped 4 bases and J dropped 8 bases, with 16 bases sitting between them.

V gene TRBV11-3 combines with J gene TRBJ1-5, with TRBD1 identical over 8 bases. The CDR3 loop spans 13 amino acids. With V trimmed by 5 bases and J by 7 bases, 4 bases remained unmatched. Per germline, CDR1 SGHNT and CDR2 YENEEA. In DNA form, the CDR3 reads TGTGCCAGCAGCCAGACAGGGGACCAGCCCCAGCATTTT. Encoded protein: CASSQTGDQPQHF.

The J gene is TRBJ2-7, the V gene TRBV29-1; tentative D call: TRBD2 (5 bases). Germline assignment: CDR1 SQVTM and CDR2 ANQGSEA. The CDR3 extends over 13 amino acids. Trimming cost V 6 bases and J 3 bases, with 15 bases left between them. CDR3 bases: TGCAGCGTCGGAGGTAGCGCCAACTACGAGCAGTACTTC. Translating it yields CSVGGSANYEQYF.

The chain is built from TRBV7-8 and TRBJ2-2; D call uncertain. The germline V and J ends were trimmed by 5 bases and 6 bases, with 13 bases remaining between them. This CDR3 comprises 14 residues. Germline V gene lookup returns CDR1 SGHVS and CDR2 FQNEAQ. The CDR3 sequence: CASSLLRIAGELFF. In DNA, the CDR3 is TGTGCCAGCAGCCTACTGAGGATCGCCGGGGAGCTGTTTTTT.

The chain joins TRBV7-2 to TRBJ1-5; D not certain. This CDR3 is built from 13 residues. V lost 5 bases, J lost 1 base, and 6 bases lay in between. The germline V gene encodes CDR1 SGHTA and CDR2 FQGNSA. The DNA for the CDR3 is TGTGCCAGCAGCCGCGAAAGCAATCAGCCCCAGCATTTT. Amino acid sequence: CASSRESNQPQHF.

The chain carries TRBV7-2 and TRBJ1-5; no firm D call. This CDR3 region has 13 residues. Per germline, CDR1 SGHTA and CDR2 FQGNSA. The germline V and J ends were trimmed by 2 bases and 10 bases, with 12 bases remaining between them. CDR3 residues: CASSLFPGSPQHF. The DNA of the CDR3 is TGTGCCAGCAGCTTATTCCCGGGTAGCCCCCAGCATTTT.

The CDR3 is CASSAQGSANQPQHF. The CDR3 nucleotides read TGTGCCAGCAGTGCCCAGGGTTCGGCCAATCAGCCCCAGCATTTT. The J gene is TRBJ1-5, the V gene TRBV6-6; TRBD1 might be the D (5 bases). Looked up from germline, CDR1 is MNHNY and CDR2 is SVGAGI (reference sequence). CDR3 length: 15 residues. Trimming removed 5 bases at V and 3 bases at J, with 14 bases between.

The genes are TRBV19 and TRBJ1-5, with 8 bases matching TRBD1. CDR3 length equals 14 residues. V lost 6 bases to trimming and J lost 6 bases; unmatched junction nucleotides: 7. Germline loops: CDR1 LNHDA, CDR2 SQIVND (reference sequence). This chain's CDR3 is CASRFPGGRQPQHF. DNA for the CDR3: TGTGCCAGTAGGTTTCCAGGGGGCCGTCAGCCCCAGCATTTT.

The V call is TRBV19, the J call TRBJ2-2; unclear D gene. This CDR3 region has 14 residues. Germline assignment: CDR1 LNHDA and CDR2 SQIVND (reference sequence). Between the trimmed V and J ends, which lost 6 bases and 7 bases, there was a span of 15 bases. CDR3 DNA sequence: TGTGCCAGTAGGGCCCGGCTTAGCATCGGGGAGCTGTTTTTT. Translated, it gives CASRARLSIGELFF.

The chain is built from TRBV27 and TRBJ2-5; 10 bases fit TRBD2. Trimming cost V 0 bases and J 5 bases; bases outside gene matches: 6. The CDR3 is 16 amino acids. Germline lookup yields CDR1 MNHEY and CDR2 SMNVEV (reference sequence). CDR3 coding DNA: TGTGCCAGCAGTTTATCCAAAGCGGGAGGGCAGGAGACCCAGTACTTC. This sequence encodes CASSLSKAGGQETQYF.

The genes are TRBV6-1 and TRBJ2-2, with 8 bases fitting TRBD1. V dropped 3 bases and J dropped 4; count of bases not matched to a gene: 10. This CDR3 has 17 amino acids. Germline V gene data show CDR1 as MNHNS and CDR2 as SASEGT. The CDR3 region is CASSEQPQDRATGELFF. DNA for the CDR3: TGTGCCAGCAGTGAGCAACCCCAGGACAGGGCCACCGGGGAGCTGTTTTTT.

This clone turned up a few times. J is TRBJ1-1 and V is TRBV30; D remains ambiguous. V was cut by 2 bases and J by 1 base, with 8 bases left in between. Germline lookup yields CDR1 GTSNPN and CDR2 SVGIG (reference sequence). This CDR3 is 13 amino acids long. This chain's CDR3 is CAWSFWQNTEAFF. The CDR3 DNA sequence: TGTGCCTGGAGTTTCTGGCAGAACACTGAAGCTTTCTTT. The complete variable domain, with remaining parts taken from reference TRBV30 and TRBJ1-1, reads SQTIHQWPATLVQPVGSPLSLECTVEGTSNPNLYWYRQAAGRGLQLLFYSVGIGQISSEVPQNLSASRPQDRQFILSSKKLLLSDSGFYLCAWSFWQNTEAFFGQGTRLTVV.

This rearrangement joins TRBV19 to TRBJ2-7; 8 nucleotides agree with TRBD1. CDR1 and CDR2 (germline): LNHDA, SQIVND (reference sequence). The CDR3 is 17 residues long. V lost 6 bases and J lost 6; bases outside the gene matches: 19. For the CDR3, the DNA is TGTGCCAGTAGCCCCGCCCGACAGGGGTCAGTGGGAAGCGAGCAGTACTTC. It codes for CASSPARQGSVGSEQYF.

CDR3 DNA sequence: TGTGCCAGTAGTCCCCCTTCGAGGGCTTATGGCTACACCTTC. Amino acids: CASSPPSRAYGYTF. The chain joins TRBV19 to TRBJ1-2, with D uncertain. From germline, CDR1 is LNHDA and CDR2 SQIVND (reference sequence). The V and J ends lost 5 bases and 5 bases respectively, with 15 bases between them. This CDR3 has 14 residues.

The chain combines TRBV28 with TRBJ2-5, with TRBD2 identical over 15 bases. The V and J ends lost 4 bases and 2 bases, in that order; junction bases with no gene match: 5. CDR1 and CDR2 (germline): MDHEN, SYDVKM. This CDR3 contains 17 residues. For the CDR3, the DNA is TGTGCCAGCAGTTCCCGGACTAGCGGGAGGGTACAAGAGACCCAGTACTTC. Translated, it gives CASSSRTSGRVQETQYF.

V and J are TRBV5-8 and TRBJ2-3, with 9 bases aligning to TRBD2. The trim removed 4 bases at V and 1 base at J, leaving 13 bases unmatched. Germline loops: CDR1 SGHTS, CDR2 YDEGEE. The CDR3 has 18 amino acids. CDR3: CASSGLSSGAWRTDTQYF. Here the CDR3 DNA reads TGTGCCAGCAGCGGACTTTCTAGCGGGGCCTGGCGCACAGATACGCAGTATTTT.

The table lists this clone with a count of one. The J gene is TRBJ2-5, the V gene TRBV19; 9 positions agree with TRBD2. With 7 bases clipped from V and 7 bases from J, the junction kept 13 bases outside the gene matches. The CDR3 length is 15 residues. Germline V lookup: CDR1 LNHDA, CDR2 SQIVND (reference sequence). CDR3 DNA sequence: TGTGCCAGTATGAGTCAGCGGGGGGCCACGGGGACCCAGTACTTC. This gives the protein CASMSQRGATGTQYF.

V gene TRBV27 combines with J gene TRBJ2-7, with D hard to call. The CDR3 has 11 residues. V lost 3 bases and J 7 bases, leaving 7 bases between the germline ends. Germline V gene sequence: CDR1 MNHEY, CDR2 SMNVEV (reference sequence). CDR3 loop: CASSFFGEQYF. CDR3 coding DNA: TGTGCCAGCAGTTTCTTTGGGGAGCAGTACTTC.

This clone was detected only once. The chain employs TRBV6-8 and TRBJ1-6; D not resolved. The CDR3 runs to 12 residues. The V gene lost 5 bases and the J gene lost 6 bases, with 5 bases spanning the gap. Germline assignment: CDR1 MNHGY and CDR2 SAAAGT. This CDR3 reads CASSPGNSPLHF. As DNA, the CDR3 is TGTGCCAGCAGTCCAGGTAATTCACCCCTCCACTTT.

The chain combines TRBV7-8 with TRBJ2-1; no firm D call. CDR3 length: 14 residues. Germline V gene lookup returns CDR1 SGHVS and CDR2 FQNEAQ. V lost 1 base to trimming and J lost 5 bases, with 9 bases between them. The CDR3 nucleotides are TGTGCCAGCAGCTTAGGGGGTGTGAACAATGAGCAGTTCTTC. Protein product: CASSLGGVNNEQFF.

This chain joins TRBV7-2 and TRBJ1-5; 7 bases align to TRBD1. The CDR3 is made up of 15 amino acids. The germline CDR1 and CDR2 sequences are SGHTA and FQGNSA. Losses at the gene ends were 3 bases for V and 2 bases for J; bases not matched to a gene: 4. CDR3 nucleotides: TGTGCCAGCAGCTTGTCCAGGGGGGGCAATCAGCCCCAGCATTTT. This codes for CASSLSRGGNQPQHF.

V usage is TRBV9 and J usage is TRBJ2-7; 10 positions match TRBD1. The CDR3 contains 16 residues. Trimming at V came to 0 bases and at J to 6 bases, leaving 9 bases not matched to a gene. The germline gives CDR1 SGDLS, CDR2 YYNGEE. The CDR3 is CASSVGGTGATSEQYV. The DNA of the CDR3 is TGTGCCAGCAGCGTAGGGGGGACAGGGGCCACATCCGAGCAGTACGTC.

The CDR3 spells CATGKAGTGGADTQYF. Here the CDR3 DNA reads TGTGCCACCGGAAAGGCCGGGACAGGGGGCGCAGATACGCAGTATTTT. V and J are TRBV15 and TRBJ2-3; TRBD1 matches at 12 bases. Trimming removed 8 bases from V and 4 bases from J; junction bases left unmatched: 10. Germline loops: CDR1 LNHNV, CDR2 YYDKDF (reference sequence). The CDR3 has 16 amino acids.

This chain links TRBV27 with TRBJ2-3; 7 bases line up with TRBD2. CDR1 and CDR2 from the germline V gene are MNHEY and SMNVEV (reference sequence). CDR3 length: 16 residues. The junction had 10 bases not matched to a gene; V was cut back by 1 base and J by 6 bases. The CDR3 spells CASSLFQSGGGDTQYF. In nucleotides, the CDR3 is TGTGCCAGCAGTTTATTTCAATCGGGAGGAGGCGATACGCAGTATTTT.

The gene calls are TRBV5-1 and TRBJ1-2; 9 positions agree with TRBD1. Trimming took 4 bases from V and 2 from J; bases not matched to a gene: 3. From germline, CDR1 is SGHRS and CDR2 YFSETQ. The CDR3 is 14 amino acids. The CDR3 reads CASSPDRGNYGYTF. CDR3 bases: TGCGCCAGCAGCCCTGACAGGGGGAACTATGGCTACACCTTC.

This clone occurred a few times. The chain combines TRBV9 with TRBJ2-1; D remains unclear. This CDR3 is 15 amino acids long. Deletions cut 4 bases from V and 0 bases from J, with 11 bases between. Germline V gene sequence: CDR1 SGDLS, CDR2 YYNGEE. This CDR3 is CASSSEASSYNEQFF. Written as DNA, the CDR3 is TGTGCCAGCAGCTCAGAAGCGAGCTCCTACAATGAGCAGTTCTTC.

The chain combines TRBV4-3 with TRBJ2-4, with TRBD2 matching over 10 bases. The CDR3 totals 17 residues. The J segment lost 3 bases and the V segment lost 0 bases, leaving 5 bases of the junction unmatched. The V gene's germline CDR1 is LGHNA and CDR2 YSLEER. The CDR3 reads CASSQDPSGSVKNIQYF. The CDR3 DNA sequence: TGCGCCAGCAGCCAAGACCCTAGCGGGAGCGTCAAAAACATTCAGTACTTC.

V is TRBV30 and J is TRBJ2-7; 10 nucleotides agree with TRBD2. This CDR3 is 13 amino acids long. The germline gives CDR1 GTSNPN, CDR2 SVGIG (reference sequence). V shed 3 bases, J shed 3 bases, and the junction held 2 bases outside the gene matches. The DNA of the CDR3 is TGTGCCTGGAGCAGGACTAGCGGCTACGAGCAGTACTTC. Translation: CAWSRTSGYEQYF.

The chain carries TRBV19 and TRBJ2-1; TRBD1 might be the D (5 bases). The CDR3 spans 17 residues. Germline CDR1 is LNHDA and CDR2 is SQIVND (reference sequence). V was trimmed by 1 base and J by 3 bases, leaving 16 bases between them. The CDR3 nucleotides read TGTGCCAGTAGTATAGGGCAGGGAATCGGGCACTACAATGAGCAGTTCTTC. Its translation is CASSIGQGIGHYNEQFF.

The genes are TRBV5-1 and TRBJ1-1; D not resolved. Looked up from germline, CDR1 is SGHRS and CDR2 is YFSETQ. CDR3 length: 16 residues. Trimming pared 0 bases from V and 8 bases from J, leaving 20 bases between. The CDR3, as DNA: TGCGCCAGCAGCTTGGGAAAGAACCTCAGTCCAGACGAAGCTTTCTTT. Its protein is CASSLGKNLSPDEAFF.

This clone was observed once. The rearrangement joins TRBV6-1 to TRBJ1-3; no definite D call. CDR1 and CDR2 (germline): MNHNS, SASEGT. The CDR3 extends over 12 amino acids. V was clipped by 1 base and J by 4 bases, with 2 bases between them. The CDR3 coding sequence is TGTGCCAGCAGTGAAGGGGGAAACACCATATATTTT. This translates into CASSEGGNTIYF.